This TCR beta chain is from a study of neurological immune-mediated disorders. Study-wide findings and caveats: No CDR3 amino acid sequences were shared by expanded clones across subjects, suggesting private repertoires in all groups.

Trimming left V 1 base short and J 3 bases short, with 10 bases between. The V gene's germline CDR1 is SGHTA and CDR2 FQGNSA. This CDR3 region has 15 residues. This clonotype was picked up many times. The antigen is undetermined. TCRdb fed the 5' RACE reads into MiXCR, producing one record per CDR3 protein. The sample consists of about 77,000 distinct CDR3 sequences, about 9.7% of them appearing once. The receptor comes from a man in his fifties or sixties in good health. The chain has TRBV7-2 and TRBJ1-5; D may be TRBD1 (6 bases). Specimen: PBMCs. Here the CDR3 reads CASSLVGGTNQPQHF. In DNA form, the CDR3 reads TGTGCCAGCAGCTTAGTCGGGGGCACCAATCAGCCCCAGCATTTT.